Reported below is one T cell receptor (beta chain). Its specificity is unknown. A read error may be the cause here, since a much bigger clone is one base away. Produced via immunoSEQ multiplex PCR; TCRdb's table is partial and in-frame only. The profile shows around 20,000 clones, 65% to 85% of them singletons. This sample is drawn from a study of neoadjuvant nivolumab and ipilimumab in lung cancer. Study results and limitations: Only two of four nivolumab-treated tumors gained richness and clonality by surgery. Resected tumors had greater TCR richness and clonality than uninvolved lung. Blood richness before therapy tracked richness in tumors resected after neoadjuvant therapy.

The clonotype was recovered from an adult with non-small cell lung cancer. The specimen was tumor tissue, collected after neoadjuvant nivolumab, alone or with ipilimumab, at or shortly before surgery.

CDR3 nucleotides: TGTGCCAGCAGCTTAGAAGTGAAGACTGAAGCTTTCTTT. It yields the protein CASSLEVKTEAFF. V is TRBV7-9 and J is TRBJ1-1; D call uncertain. The germline V gene encodes CDR1 SEHNR and CDR2 FQNEAQ (reference sequence). CDR3 length: 13 residues.